A single T cell receptor (beta chain) is shown here with its context. The antigen is undetermined. The assay was immunoSEQ multiplex PCR, and TCRdb's table has in-frame clones only and misses some. Among roughly 220,000 clones, about 89% were seen once, and the ten largest hold around 1.1%. This sample is part of a study of cytomegalovirus exposure and HLA in healthy donors. The study's findings and limits: First-cohort TCR clusters were later found to tend to co-occur in the 120 or so validation repertoires.

This clonotype was sampled from a woman aged 18-29 years in good health and CMV-seronegative. Sequencing used PBMCs.

This CDR3 reads CASSPELAGEQYF. The CDR3 coding sequence is TGTGCCAGCTCACCAGAACTAGCGGGGGAGCAGTACTTC. The chain is built from TRBV18 and TRBJ2-7; 10 bases are a match to TRBD2. The CDR3 is made up of 13 amino acids. The germline V gene encodes CDR1 KGHSH and CDR2 LQKENI. The J segment lost 7 bases and the V segment lost 2 bases, leaving 2 bases of the junction unmatched.